These 3 T cell receptor beta chains were all obtained from the same sample, sequenced in a study of blood T cell repertoires in COVID-19. The protocol was immunoSEQ multiplex PCR, while the TCRdb copy is restricted to in-frame clones and leaves out a portion. The sample lists around 110,000 clones; around nine tenths were seen once. Sequenced input: peripheral blood. The receptors derive from a man in his forties with acute or convalescent COVID-19.

V gene TRBV3-1 (or the pseudogene TRBV3-2) combines with J gene TRBJ2-5; 12 positions match TRBD2. Germline V gene sequence: CDR1 LGHDT, CDR2 YNNKEL (reference sequence). J was trimmed by 4 bases and V by 0 bases; bases with no gene match: 0. The CDR3 loop spans 15 amino acids. As DNA, the CDR3 is TGTGCCAGCAGCCAAGAACTAGCGGGAGGAGAGACCCAGTACTTC. This sequence encodes CASSQELAGGETQYF.

The chain couples TRBV3-1 (or the pseudogene TRBV3-2) to TRBJ2-1; 9 bases are a match to TRBD2. The junction had 13 bases not matched to a gene; V was cut back by 4 bases and J by 0 bases. The germline CDR1 and CDR2 sequences are LGHDT and YNNKEL (reference sequence). This CDR3 comprises 19 residues. The CDR3 here is CASSLGVAGVMSSYNEQFF. The DNA of the CDR3 is TGTGCCAGCAGCCTGGGGGTAGCGGGAGTTATGAGCTCCTACAATGAGCAGTTCTTC.

The V and J genes are TRBV5-6 and TRBJ1-3, with 7 bases aligning to TRBD1. The length of the CDR3 is 14 residues. Germline assignment: CDR1 SGHDT and CDR2 YYEEEE. The junction had 6 bases not matched to a gene; V was cut back by 7 bases and J by 2 bases. The CDR3 coding sequence is TGTGCCAGCGGAGACAGGGTGCCTGGAAACACCATATATTTT. Protein sequence: CASGDRVPGNTIYF. Complete variable domain (other parts from reference TRBV5-6 and TRBJ1-3): DAGVTQSPTHLIKTRGQQVTLRCSPKSGHDTVSWYQQALGQGPQFIFQYYEEEERQRGNFPDRFSGHQFPNYSSELNVNALLLGDSALYLCASGDRVPGNTIYFGEGSWLTVV.